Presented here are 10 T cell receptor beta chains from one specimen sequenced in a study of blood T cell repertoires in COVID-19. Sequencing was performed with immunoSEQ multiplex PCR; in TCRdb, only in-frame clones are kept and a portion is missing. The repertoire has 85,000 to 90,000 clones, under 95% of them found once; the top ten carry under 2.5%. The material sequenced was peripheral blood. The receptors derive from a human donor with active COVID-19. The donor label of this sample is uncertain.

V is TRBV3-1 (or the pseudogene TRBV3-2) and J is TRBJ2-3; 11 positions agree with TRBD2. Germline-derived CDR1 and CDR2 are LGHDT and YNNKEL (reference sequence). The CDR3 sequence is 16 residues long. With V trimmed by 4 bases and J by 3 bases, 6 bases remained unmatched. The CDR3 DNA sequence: TGTGCCAGCAGCCTGGGTCTAGCGGGGGGAACAGATACGCAGTATTTT. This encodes CASSLGLAGGTDTQYF.

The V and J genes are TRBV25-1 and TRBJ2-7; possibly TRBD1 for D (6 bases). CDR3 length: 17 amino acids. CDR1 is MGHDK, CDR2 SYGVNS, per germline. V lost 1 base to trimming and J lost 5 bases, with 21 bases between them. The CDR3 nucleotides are TGTGCCAGCAGTGAATTAGGAATTGGCAGGGGAGTAGACGAGCAGTACTTC. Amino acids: CASSELGIGRGVDEQYF.

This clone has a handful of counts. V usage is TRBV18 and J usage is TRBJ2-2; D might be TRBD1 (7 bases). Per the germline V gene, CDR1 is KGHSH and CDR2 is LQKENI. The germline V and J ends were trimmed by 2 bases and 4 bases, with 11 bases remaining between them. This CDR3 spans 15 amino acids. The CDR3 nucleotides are TGTGCCAGCTCACCAGCGGGGACAGCCACCGGGGAGCTGTTTTTT. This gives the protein CASSPAGTATGELFF.

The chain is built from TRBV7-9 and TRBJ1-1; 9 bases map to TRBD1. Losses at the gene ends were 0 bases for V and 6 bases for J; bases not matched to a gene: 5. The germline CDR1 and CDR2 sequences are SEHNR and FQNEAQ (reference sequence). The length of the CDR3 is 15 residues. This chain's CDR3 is CASSLAQGADAEAFF. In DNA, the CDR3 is TGTGCCAGCAGCTTAGCACAGGGGGCGGACGCTGAAGCTTTCTTT. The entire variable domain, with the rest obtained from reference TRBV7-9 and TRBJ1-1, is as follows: DTGVSQNPRHKITKRGQNVTFRCDPISEHNRLYWYRQTLGQGPEFLTYFQNEAQLEKSRLLSDRFSAERPKGSFSTLEIQRTEQGDSAMYLCASSLAQGADAEAFFGQGTRLTVV.

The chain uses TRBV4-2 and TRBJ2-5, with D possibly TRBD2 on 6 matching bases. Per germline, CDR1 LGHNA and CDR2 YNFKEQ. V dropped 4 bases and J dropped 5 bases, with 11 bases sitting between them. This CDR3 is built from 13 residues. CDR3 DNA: TGTGCCAGCAGCCCGGGACTGGGGGAGACCCAGTACTTC. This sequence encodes CASSPGLGETQYF.

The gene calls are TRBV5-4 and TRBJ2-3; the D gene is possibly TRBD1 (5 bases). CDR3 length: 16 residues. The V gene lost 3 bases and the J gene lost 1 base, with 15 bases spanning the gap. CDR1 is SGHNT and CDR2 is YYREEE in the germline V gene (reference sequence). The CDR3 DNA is TGTGCCAGCAGCTCGCAGGGTGCCCGGGGCACAGATACGCAGTATTTT. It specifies CASSSQGARGTDTQYF.

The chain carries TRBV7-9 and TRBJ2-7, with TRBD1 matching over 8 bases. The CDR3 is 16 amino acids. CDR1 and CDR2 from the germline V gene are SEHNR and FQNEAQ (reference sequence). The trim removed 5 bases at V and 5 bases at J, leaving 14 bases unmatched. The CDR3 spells CASSPRQTGDMNEQYF. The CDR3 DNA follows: TGTGCCAGCAGCCCCCGTCAGACAGGGGACATGAACGAGCAGTACTTC.

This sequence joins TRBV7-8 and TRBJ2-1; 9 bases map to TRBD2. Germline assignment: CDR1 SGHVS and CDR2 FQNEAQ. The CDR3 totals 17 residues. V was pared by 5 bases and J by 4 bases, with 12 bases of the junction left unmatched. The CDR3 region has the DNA TGTGCCAGCAGCCCCGCGGGAGGGGAGTCCAAATACAATGAGCAGTTCTTC. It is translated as CASSPAGGESKYNEQFF. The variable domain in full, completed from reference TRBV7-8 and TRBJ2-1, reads GAGVSQSPRYKVAKRGQDVALRCDPISGHVSLFWYQQALGQGPEFLTYFQNEAQLDKSGLPSDRFFAERPEGSVSTLKIQRTQQEDSAVYLCASSPAGGESKYNEQFFGPGTRLTVL.

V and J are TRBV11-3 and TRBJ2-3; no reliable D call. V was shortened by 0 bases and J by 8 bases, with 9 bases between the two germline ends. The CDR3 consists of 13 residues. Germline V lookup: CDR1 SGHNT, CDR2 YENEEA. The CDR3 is CASSLDLQATQYF. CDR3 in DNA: TGTGCCAGCAGCTTAGACCTCCAAGCTACGCAGTATTTT.

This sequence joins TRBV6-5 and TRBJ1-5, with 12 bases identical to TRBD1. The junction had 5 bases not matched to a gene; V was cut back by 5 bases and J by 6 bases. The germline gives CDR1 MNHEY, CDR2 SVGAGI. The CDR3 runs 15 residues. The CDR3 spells CASSPGTGGGQPQHF. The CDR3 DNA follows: TGTGCCAGCAGTCCGGGGACAGGGGGCGGTCAGCCCCAGCATTTT.